The clone carrying this T cell receptor (beta chain) was seen many times. Its antigen is undetermined. Trimming shortened V by 0 bases and J by 6 bases, and 14 bases separated the two germline ends. Germline V lookup: CDR1 LGHDT, CDR2 YNNKEL (reference sequence). The CDR3 has 15 amino acids. The source of the sample is a study of regulatory T cells in long-lasting Graves disease. Regarding the study as a whole: Those with persistent Graves' had less TCR diversity than newly diagnosed patients.

iRepertoire HTBI primers and Arm-PCR of CDR3 regions built TCR beta libraries. TCRdb re-called the multiplex PCR reads with MiXCR, one entry per CDR3 protein. In the table there are hundreds of thousands of distinct CDR3 sequences, 20% to 25% of which are singletons. Time point denoted: persistent/refractory GD, antithyroid drugs over 5 years with positive TRAb. PBMC RNA served as the TCR library source. The receptor's source is a female donor with Graves disease. The sample was peripheral blood mononuclear cells (PBMCs), taken when the disease was refractory, from a patient treated with antithyroid drugs. The chain is built from TRBV3-1 and TRBJ1-1; D uncertain. CDR3 in DNA: TGTGCCAGCAGCCAAGATGTGCGGGGAGGTGCTGAAGCTTTCTTT. This codes for CASSQDVRGGAEAFF.